A single sample gave rise to the 24 T cell receptor beta chains below, sequenced in a study of post-analysis software for immune sequencing data. General study points: There were five TRBV segments more frequent in patients than controls, and TRBV5-6, TRBV5-1 and TRBV20-1 were among them.

The antigens of these receptors remain unknown. Incorporated into the TCR beta cDNA libraries were unique molecular identifiers, which served to reduce PCR and sequencing biases. TCRdb itself ran the PCR reads through MiXCR, one entry per CDR3 protein. The sample shows about 200,000 distinct CDR3 sequences, 29% of them seen only once. Material: blood. Source of these receptors: a girl aged 2-17 years with multiple sclerosis.

A word on this clonotype: One end of the junction varies from germline; a read error may be responsible. The chain recombines TRBV29-1 with TRBJ2-1; possible D gene TRBD1, 5 bases. The CDR3 loop spans 14 amino acids. Germline-derived CDR1 and CDR2 are SQVTM and ANQGSEA. Here the CDR3 reads CSVARDSFYTEQFF. For the CDR3, the DNA is TGCAGCGTTGCCCGAGACAGCTTCTACACTGAGCAGTTCTTC.

This clonotype occurred many times. The rearrangement joins TRBV28 to TRBJ2-1; TRBD2 matches 13 bases. CDR1 and CDR2 (germline): MDHEN, SYDVKM. Losses at the gene ends were 3 bases for V and 6 bases for J; bases not matched to a gene: 8. The CDR3 is 17 amino acids. The CDR3 sequence is CASSFGLAGAQGNEQFF. The DNA for the CDR3 is TGTGCCAGCAGTTTTGGACTAGCGGGGGCTCAGGGCAATGAGCAGTTCTTC.

This chain uses TRBV5-1 with TRBJ1-4; 9 bases align to TRBD1. CDR1 is SGHRS and CDR2 is YFSETQ in the germline V gene. The CDR3 consists of 14 residues. The trim removed 4 bases at V and 3 bases at J, leaving 1 base unmatched. CDR3 sequence reads: CASSRQGANEKLFF. Here the CDR3 DNA reads TGCGCCAGCAGCCGACAGGGGGCTAATGAAAAACTGTTTTTT. Together with reference TRBV5-1 and TRBJ1-4, the CDR3 gives the full variable domain: KAGVTQTPRYLIKTRGQQVTLSCSPISGHRSVSWYQQTPGQGLQFLFEYFSETQRNKGNFPGRFSGRQFSNSRSEMNVSTLELGDSALYLCASSRQGANEKLFFGSGTQLSVL.

This clonotype was counted many times. The chain is built from TRBV12-3 or TRBV12-4 and TRBJ2-7, with 10 bases identical to TRBD2. After removal of 1 base from V and 6 bases from J, the junction contained 6 bases not matched to a gene. This CDR3 has 15 amino acids. The CDR3 is CASSLEASGRSEQYF. The DNA of the CDR3 is TGTGCCAGCAGTTTAGAGGCTAGCGGGAGATCCGAGCAGTACTTC.

As regards this clonotype: A much bigger clone sits one base away, suggesting this may be a read error. The rearrangement joins TRBV2 to TRBJ2-5, with a weak D call TRBD1 (5 bases). The CDR3 extends over 13 amino acids. Trimming shortened V by 6 bases and J by 11 bases, and 19 bases separated the two germline ends. Germline V gene sequence: CDR1 SNHLY, CDR2 FYNNEI. The CDR3: CASRVDRAYGQYF. The CDR3, as DNA: TGTGCCAGCAGAGTAGACAGAGCCTACGGGCAGTACTTC.

A single count supports this clonotype. The rearrangement joins TRBV9 to TRBJ2-1; D perhaps matches TRBD1 (5 bases). The CDR3 loop spans 15 amino acids. V was clipped by 2 bases and J by 6 bases, with 15 bases between them. The germline V gene encodes CDR1 SGDLS and CDR2 YYNGEE. The CDR3 loop is CASSVISTEFNEQFF. The CDR3 region has the DNA TGTGCCAGCAGCGTTATTTCGACAGAGTTCAATGAGCAGTTCTTC.

This clonotype was recorded many times. The rearrangement links TRBV29-1 to TRBJ2-7; D may match TRBD1 or TRBD2 (5 bases each). CDR3 length: 14 residues. V gave up 4 bases and J gave up 3 bases, with 16 bases separating them. From germline, CDR1 is SQVTM and CDR2 ANQGSEA. DNA of the CDR3: TGCAGCGTTGGGGGGAGTGTGACAAGCTACGAGCAGTACTTC. This gives the protein CSVGGSVTSYEQYF.

This clonotype was seen at least ten times. This chain uses TRBV12-3 or TRBV12-4 with TRBJ2-4, with TRBD2 as a possible D gene (6 bases). Trimming removed 4 bases from V and 0 bases from J, with 19 bases in between. This CDR3 comprises 18 residues. CDR3 protein: CASSWGIGSAGAKNIQYF. In DNA, the CDR3 is TGTGCCAGCAGTTGGGGGATAGGTTCAGCGGGAGCCAAAAACATTCAGTACTTC.

The chain has TRBV6-5 and TRBJ2-1; 7 bases line up with TRBD1. CDR1 and CDR2 (germline): MNHEY, SVGAGI. The CDR3 has 15 residues. With V trimmed by 6 bases and J by 3 bases, 8 bases remained unmatched. The CDR3: CASRSRDRVYNEQFF. As DNA, the CDR3 is TGTGCCAGCAGATCCCGGGACAGAGTCTACAATGAGCAGTTCTTC.

Of note for this clonotype: A much larger clone differs from this one at a single base, so this may be a read error. The chain couples TRBV28 to TRBJ2-1; D possibly uses TRBD1 or TRBD2 (6 bases each). Trimming removed 4 bases at V and 7 bases at J, with 17 bases between. CDR3 length: 15 amino acids. Germline-derived CDR1 and CDR2 are MDHEN and SYDVKM. The CDR3 reads CASSSPAEGGNEQFF. CDR3 bases: TGTGCCAGCAGTTCCCCAGCGGAAGGGGGGAATGAGCAGTTCTTC.

The chain carries TRBV7-9 and TRBJ2-1, with D unclear. Germline V gene lookup returns CDR1 SEHNR and CDR2 FQNEAQ (reference sequence). V was trimmed by 5 bases and J by 7 bases, leaving 9 bases between them. The CDR3 is 12 residues long. The CDR3: CASSRYRNEQFF. DNA of the CDR3: TGTGCCAGCAGCCGCTACCGGAATGAGCAGTTCTTC.

The sample holds many counts of this clonotype. This CDR3 reads CASSLSGIEAFF. The CDR3 DNA reads as TGTGCCAGCAGTTTGTCAGGTATTGAAGCTTTCTTT. The chain is built from TRBV28 and TRBJ1-1; D not certain. This CDR3 region has 12 residues. Germline CDR1 MDHEN, CDR2 SYDVKM. Trimming took 3 bases from V and 7 from J, leaving 9 bases between them.

The chain links TRBV7-2 to TRBJ2-6; D ambiguous. The CDR3 has 16 amino acids. V was clipped by 1 base and J by 0 bases, with 7 bases between them. CDR1 is SGHTA and CDR2 is FQGNSA in the germline V gene. DNA of the CDR3: TGTGCCAGCAGCTTAGACAGTGCCTCTGGGGCCAACGTCCTGACTTTC. Translating gives CASSLDSASGANVLTF.

This clonotype showed up many times. The chain links TRBV25-1 to TRBJ2-7; 8 bases are shared with TRBD1. This CDR3 region has 16 residues. With V trimmed by 0 bases and J by 0 bases, 4 bases remained unmatched. Per the germline V gene, CDR1 is MGHDK and CDR2 is SYGVNS. The CDR3, as DNA: TGTGCCAGCAGTGAATATGGGACAGGTCGCTCCTACGAGCAGTACTTC. This codes for CASSEYGTGRSYEQYF.

This clonotype was picked up many times. The chain carries TRBV20-1 and TRBJ1-5; possible D gene TRBD1, 6 bases. There are 14 residues in the CDR3. The ends were cut back, 5 bases at V and 1 base at J, with 12 bases in the middle. In germline, CDR1 is DFQATT, CDR2 SNEGSKA (reference sequence). CDR3 region: CSAPTGRSNQPQHF. The CDR3 bases are TGCAGTGCTCCTACAGGGCGCAGCAATCAGCCCCAGCATTTT.

This clonotype showed up just once. The rearrangement links TRBV29-1 to TRBJ1-1; 8 bases align to TRBD1. The CDR3 consists of 14 residues. In germline, CDR1 is SQVTM, CDR2 ANQGSEA. Trimming at V came to 6 bases and at J to 2 bases, leaving 8 bases not matched to a gene. The CDR3 nucleotides read TGCAGCGTCCGGACAGGGACCACCAACACTGAAGCTTTCTTT. Translation: CSVRTGTTNTEAFF.

This clonotype was seen only a few times. V is TRBV5-5 and J is TRBJ2-7, with TRBD1 matching over 7 bases. The germline CDR1 and CDR2 sequences are SGHKS and YYEKEE (reference sequence). The CDR3 is 15 residues long. J lost 5 bases, V lost 3 bases, and 11 bases had no gene match. The CDR3 is CASSSRGTVPDEQYF. CDR3 in DNA: TGTGCCAGCAGCTCCCGTGGGACAGTCCCTGACGAGCAGTACTTC.

The chain is built from TRBV28 and TRBJ1-2, with D possibly matching TRBD1 (5 bases). The germline V gene encodes CDR1 MDHEN and CDR2 SYDVKM. The CDR3 has 15 amino acids. Trimming stripped 6 bases from V and 8 bases from J, with 22 bases between. The CDR3 nucleotides read TGTGCCAGCAGCCTCTCGGGGACGGGGGGTCGAGGCTACACCTTC. Translated, it gives CASSLSGTGGRGYTF.

In its sample, this clonotype was seen a few times. The chain uses TRBV7-9 and TRBJ1-3; D unresolved. The CDR3 totals 13 residues. V was clipped by 1 base and J by 4 bases, with 5 bases between them. CDR1 SEHNR and CDR2 FQNEAQ come from the germline V gene (reference sequence). The DNA of the CDR3 is TGTGCCAGCAGCTTAGTAGGCGGAAACACCATATATTTT. It is translated as CASSLVGGNTIYF.

There are many counts of this clonotype. The genes are TRBV7-3 and TRBJ2-3; D gene uncertain. Germline V gene sequence: CDR1 SGHTA, CDR2 FQGTGA. The CDR3 is made up of 15 amino acids. V lost 2 bases, J lost 5 bases, and 14 bases lay in between. The CDR3 is CASSLSITLGDTQYF. CDR3 bases: TGTGCCAGCAGCTTATCCATCACACTTGGAGATACGCAGTATTTT.

This clonotype was seen many times. This chain joins TRBV18 and TRBJ1-2, with D possibly being TRBD1 (6 bases). V shed 6 bases and J shed 0 bases, with 17 bases lying between them. CDR1 is KGHSH, CDR2 LQKENI, per germline. This CDR3 region has 16 residues. The CDR3 sequence is CASSRTRDTTNYGYTF. The CDR3 region has the DNA TGTGCCAGCTCGCGTACCCGGGACACCACTAACTATGGCTACACCTTC.

About this clonotype itself: A much larger clone sits a single nucleotide away, making a read error possible. The chain is built from TRBV20-1 and TRBJ2-4; D may be TRBD1 (6 bases). Trimming took 6 bases from V and 1 from J, leaving 16 bases between them. In germline, CDR1 is DFQATT, CDR2 SNEGSKA (reference sequence). The CDR3 has 15 amino acids. The CDR3 DNA sequence: TGCAGTGCCCGTAGCAGGGGCCCCGCCAAAAACATTCAGTACTTC. It specifies CSARSRGPAKNIQYF.

The chain combines TRBV6-1 with TRBJ2-1; 12 bases agree with TRBD2. The germline CDR1 and CDR2 sequences are MNHNS and SASEGT. Trimming at V came to 6 bases and at J to 2 bases, leaving 11 bases not matched to a gene. The length of the CDR3 is 18 residues. DNA for the CDR3: TGTGCCAGCAGCTCCCGCGAGGCTAGCGGGGGGGCCTACAATGAGCAGTTCTTC. As protein: CASSSREASGGAYNEQFF.

This clonotype was found a few times. V gene TRBV28 combines with J gene TRBJ1-1; D unresolved. The CDR3 has 11 amino acids. V was pared by 2 bases and J by 10 bases, with 8 bases between. The germline CDR1 and CDR2 sequences are MDHEN and SYDVKM. The chain's CDR3 is CASSLRAGAFF. The CDR3 DNA reads TGTGCCAGCAGTTTAAGGGCAGGAGCTTTCTTT.